This record covers a single TCR beta chain. The antigen is unknown. This specimen belongs to a study of T cell repertoires in cytomegalovirus infection. V was shortened by 5 bases and J by 8 bases, with 21 bases between the two germline ends. The germline V gene encodes CDR1 MNHEY and CDR2 SMNVEV (reference sequence). The CDR3 covers 16 residues. Using its own MiXCR run on the reads, TCRdb lists one record per CDR3 protein. The sample shows 90,000 to 120,000 distinct CDR3 sequences, around 40% of them seen only once. The sample was CD8+ T cells from cultured PBMCs, taken from culture after CMV antigen stimulation. The chain links TRBV27 to TRBJ1-4; D might be TRBD1 (6 bases). The sequence was obtained from a human donor in good health (CMV status not recorded). Some clones in this sample may be carry-over from other donors' samples. CDR3 in amino acids: CASSPLWGAVGEKLFF. The DNA for the CDR3 is TGTGCCAGCAGTCCTCTCTGGGGGGCGGTTGGAGAAAAACTGTTTTTT.